What follows are 23 T cell receptor beta chains derived from one specimen sequenced in a study of CD8 T cells in Susac syndrome. RNA, at about 0.45 to 1 ug, was reverse transcribed with random hexamers. TCRdb used MiXCR to reprocess the immunoSEQ multiplex PCR reads, holding one entry per CDR3 protein. Counted here are around 200,000 distinct CDR3 sequences, approximately 90% occurring once; the ten biggest clones make up approximately 0.13%. Sequences were obtained from CD8+ T cells from PBMCs. Every receptor here comes from a human donor with multiple sclerosis.

The chain carries TRBV4-3 and TRBJ1-1; TRBD1 might be the D (6 bases). Germline V gene data show CDR1 as LGHNA and CDR2 as YSLEER. The CDR3 has 14 residues. Trimming took off 1 base at V and 9 bases at J, with 15 bases between the two ends. The CDR3 DNA follows: TGCGCCAGCAGCCAAGGGGGGGCGAGGGATAAAGCTTTCTTT. Encoded protein: CASSQGGARDKAFF.

This clonotype was recorded a few times. CDR3 in DNA: TGTGCCAGCGAGAGTTGGGACACTGAAGCTTTCTTT. Translated: CASESWDTEAFF. The chain couples TRBV11-2 to TRBJ1-1; D not certain. The CDR3 runs to 12 residues. Per the germline V gene, CDR1 is SGHAT and CDR2 is FQNNGV. V lost 8 bases to trimming and J lost 3 bases, with 10 bases between them. Supplemented by reference TRBV11-2 and TRBJ1-1, the full variable domain reads EAGVAQSPRYKIIEKRQSVAFWCNPISGHATLYWYQQILGQGPKLLIQFQNNGVVDDSQLPKDRFSAERLKGVDSTLKIQPAKLEDSAVYLCASESWDTEAFFGQGTRLTVV.

The rearrangement joins TRBV7-2 to TRBJ1-4; perhaps TRBD1 as D (5 bases). This CDR3 region has 15 residues. Germline CDR1 SGHTA, CDR2 FQGNSA. V was trimmed by 2 bases and J by 8 bases, leaving 15 bases between them. The DNA for the CDR3 is TGTGCCAGCAGCTTAAGTGGCAGGGAACAGGAAAAACTGTTTTTT. Encoded protein: CASSLSGREQEKLFF.

V gene TRBV4-3 combines with J gene TRBJ1-1; the match to TRBD1 covers 7 bases. V was clipped by 2 bases and J by 3 bases; unmatched bases: 9. Looked up from germline, CDR1 is LGHNA and CDR2 is YSLEER. The CDR3 is made up of 16 amino acids. The CDR3 sequence is CASSQSTGTEDTEAFF. Here the CDR3 DNA reads TGCGCCAGCAGCCAAAGTACCGGGACAGAGGACACTGAAGCTTTCTTT.

The rearrangement uses TRBV27 and TRBJ2-7; no definite D call. This CDR3 is 13 amino acids long. Germline CDR1 and CDR2: MNHEY and SMNVEV (reference sequence). V was shortened by 0 bases and J by 5 bases, with 8 bases between the two germline ends. The CDR3 DNA is TGTGCCAGCAGTTTATCCTTTAGAAACGAGCAGTACTTC. It codes for CASSLSFRNEQYF.

The chain joins TRBV5-6 to TRBJ2-7, with 15 bases matching TRBD2. With V trimmed by 4 bases and J by 2 bases, 10 bases remained unmatched. Germline V gene sequence: CDR1 SGHDT, CDR2 YYEEEE. This CDR3 comprises 18 residues. The CDR3 reads CASSPRPGTSGRTYEQYF. The CDR3 DNA is TGTGCCAGCAGCCCCCGTCCCGGGACTAGCGGGAGGACCTACGAGCAGTACTTC. The whole variable domain, remainder taken from reference TRBV5-6 and TRBJ2-7, is DAGVTQSPTHLIKTRGQQVTLRCSPKSGHDTVSWYQQALGQGPQFIFQYYEEEERQRGNFPDRFSGHQFPNYSSELNVNALLLGDSALYLCASSPRPGTSGRTYEQYFGPGTRLTVT.

The V gene is TRBV4-1, the J gene TRBJ1-1; tentative D call: TRBD1 (5 bases). The germline gives CDR1 MGHRA, CDR2 YSYEKL. Trimming removed 2 bases at V and 8 bases at J, with 6 bases between. The CDR3 has 11 amino acids. CDR3 coding DNA: TGCGCCAGCAGCCAAAACAGGGAAGCTTTCTTT. This sequence encodes CASSQNREAFF.

This chain joins TRBV2 and TRBJ1-5; 8 nucleotides line up with TRBD1. V lost 10 bases and J lost 4; bases outside the gene matches: 6. Germline V gene data show CDR1 as SNHLY and CDR2 as FYNNEI. CDR3 length equals 13 residues. The CDR3: CAISDRANQPQHF. The CDR3 region has the DNA TGTGCCATATCGGACAGGGCTAATCAGCCCCAGCATTTT.

The chain uses TRBV10-2 and TRBJ1-2; TRBD1 aligns across 9 bases. The V and J ends lost 7 bases and 3 bases, in that order; junction bases with no gene match: 12. This CDR3 has 16 residues. Germline loops: CDR1 WSHSY, CDR2 SAAADI. The CDR3 sequence: CASTPDRGSRYYGYTF. The CDR3 DNA follows: TGCGCCAGCACCCCTGACAGGGGGAGCAGGTACTATGGCTACACCTTC.

This chain joins TRBV27 and TRBJ2-7; D possibly corresponds to TRBD2 (5 bases). Looked up from germline, CDR1 is MNHEY and CDR2 is SMNVEV (reference sequence). The CDR3 length is 13 residues. V shed 4 bases and J shed 7 bases, with 14 bases lying between them. The CDR3 nucleotides are TGTGCCAGCAGTTCCCCGGGATCGGGTGAGCAGTACTTC. Translation: CASSSPGSGEQYF.

The chain carries TRBV12-3 or TRBV12-4 and TRBJ2-2; TRBD2 matches 12 bases. This CDR3 contains 15 residues. V shed 7 bases and J 3 bases; nucleotides not matched to a gene: 3. The DNA for the CDR3 is TGTGCCAGCACCCTAGCGGGAGGGTACACCGGGGAGCTGTTTTTT. This sequence encodes CASTLAGGYTGELFF.

J is TRBJ2-2 and V is TRBV29-1, with D unclear. The V end was cut by 4 bases, the J end by 6 bases, with 6 bases between. The CDR3 is 11 residues long. In germline, CDR1 is SQVTM, CDR2 ANQGSEA. The CDR3 protein is CSVVESGELFF. Here the CDR3 DNA reads TGCAGCGTTGTTGAGTCCGGGGAGCTGTTTTTT.

The rearrangement joins TRBV4-2 to TRBJ2-7; D remains unclear. The germline V gene has CDR1 LGHNA and CDR2 YNFKEQ. Trimming removed 0 bases from V and 4 bases from J, with 10 bases in between. The CDR3 contains 14 residues. The CDR3 coding sequence is TGTGCCAGCAGCCAAGATTATGGCCGTTACGAGCAGTACTTC. Translation: CASSQDYGRYEQYF.

This rearrangement joins TRBV4-2 to TRBJ1-1, with TRBD1 identical over 7 bases. The CDR3 runs to 15 residues. Germline loops: CDR1 LGHNA, CDR2 YNFKEQ. Trimming removed 0 bases from V and 4 bases from J; junction bases left unmatched: 5. CDR3: CASSQDRGYPTEAFF. CDR3 nucleotides: TGTGCCAGCAGCCAAGACAGGGGGTACCCCACTGAAGCTTTCTTT.

The V and J genes are TRBV12-3 or TRBV12-4 and TRBJ2-2; D is unresolved. This CDR3 contains 14 residues. Trimming left V 5 bases short and J 5 bases short, with 12 bases between. The CDR3 reads CASSVGVWTGELFF. The CDR3 coding sequence is TGTGCCAGCAGTGTTGGGGTTTGGACCGGGGAGCTGTTTTTT.

The rearrangement links TRBV5-1 to TRBJ2-1, with unresolved D. The CDR3 is 16 residues long. V was pared by 6 bases and J by 1 base, with 17 bases between. The germline CDR1 and CDR2 sequences are SGHRS and YFSETQ. DNA of the CDR3: TGCGCCAGCAAAACTTTCCTAAAGGGATCCTACAATGAGCAGTTCTTC. It is translated as CASKTFLKGSYNEQFF.

This chain joins TRBV3-1 and TRBJ2-1, with unresolved D. The V gene's germline CDR1 is LGHDT and CDR2 YNNKEL (reference sequence). This CDR3 contains 16 residues. Trimming removed 0 bases from V and 0 bases from J, with 9 bases in between. CDR3 protein: CASSQESTHSYNEQFF. The CDR3 bases are TGTGCCAGCAGCCAAGAGAGCACCCACTCCTACAATGAGCAGTTCTTC.

This clonotype was seen only once. The chain carries TRBV9 and TRBJ1-1; D uncertain. Germline assignment: CDR1 SGDLS and CDR2 YYNGEE. The CDR3 consists of 14 residues. Trimming pared 0 bases from V and 8 bases from J, leaving 14 bases between. The CDR3 loop reads CASSVGAESAEAFF. DNA of the CDR3: TGTGCCAGCAGCGTAGGGGCAGAATCAGCGGAAGCTTTCTTT.

This clonotype was detected only once. The V gene is TRBV11-1, the J gene TRBJ2-7; maybe TRBD2 (7 bases). The CDR3 is 16 residues long. V lost 2 bases to trimming and J lost 5 bases, with 19 bases between them. Per the germline V gene, CDR1 is SGHAT and CDR2 is FQDESV (reference sequence). Here the CDR3 reads CASSLLGGPGPHEQYF. DNA for the CDR3: TGTGCCAGCAGCTTACTCGGGGGGCCGGGTCCTCACGAGCAGTACTTC.

CDR3 region: CASSIGQGAPYEQYF. The CDR3 nucleotides read TGTGCCAGCAGCATCGGACAGGGGGCACCCTACGAGCAGTACTTC. The chain is built from TRBV7-2 and TRBJ2-7, with 11 bases matching TRBD1. CDR3 length: 15 residues. V lost 5 bases to trimming and J lost 2 bases; unmatched junction nucleotides: 5. In germline, CDR1 is SGHTA, CDR2 FQGNSA.

The V and J genes are TRBV11-2 and TRBJ2-7; TRBD2 might be the D (5 bases). The germline gives CDR1 SGHAT, CDR2 FQNNGV. The CDR3 has 12 residues. V gave up 0 bases and J gave up 6 bases, with 6 bases separating them. The CDR3 loop reads CASSLEGVEQYF. CDR3 in DNA: TGTGCCAGCAGCTTAGAGGGAGTCGAGCAGTACTTC.

The V gene is TRBV19, the J gene TRBJ1-2; 10 bases are shared with TRBD1. Germline assignment: CDR1 LNHDA and CDR2 SQIVND (reference sequence). This CDR3 spans 15 amino acids. J was trimmed by 5 bases and V by 7 bases; bases with no gene match: 10. As DNA, the CDR3 is TGTGCCAGTACCCTGGGACAGGGGAACTTATATGGCTACACCTTC. It encodes CASTLGQGNLYGYTF.

The V gene is TRBV7-9, the J gene TRBJ1-4; D ambiguous. V shed 1 base and J shed 0 bases, with 9 bases lying between them. The CDR3 length is 16 residues. The germline V gene encodes CDR1 SEHNR and CDR2 FQNEAQ (reference sequence). CDR3 nucleotide sequence: TGTGCCAGCAGCTTAGAGTCAGCACCAACTAATGAAAAACTGTTTTTT. Protein: CASSLESAPTNEKLFF. The full variable domain, with the rest looked up from reference TRBV7-9 and TRBJ1-4, is DTGVSQNPRHKITKRGQNVTFRCDPISEHNRLYWYRQTLGQGPEFLTYFQNEAQLEKSRLLSDRFSAERPKGSFSTLEIQRTEQGDSAMYLCASSLESAPTNEKLFFGSGTQLSVL.